This note documents a single TCR beta chain sequence. Its specificity is not known. These data belong to a study of cytomegalovirus exposure and HLA in healthy donors. Looking at the study overall: The roughly 120 million unique TCR beta sequences, from some 170 million T cells, were found by an earlier analysis. Regarding the study as a whole: V segments that were indistinguishable, TRBV6-2 and TRBV6-3 among them, were omitted from analysis. An analysis done earlier found most TCR beta V segments productive about 90% or about 30% of the time. In a later analysis, HLA-C alleles had the fewest associated TCRs, DRB1 alleles the most.

The PCR contained 60 Vbeta and 13 Jbeta primers. This table comes from immunoSEQ multiplex PCR, and its TCRdb copy is limited to in-frame clones, with some not included. The sample carries about 140,000 clones, over 75% recorded once. V was cut by 5 bases and J by 5 bases, with 17 bases left in between. The germline V gene encodes CDR1 SGHTA and CDR2 FQGNSA. This CDR3 comprises 15 residues. The sequenced sample consisted of PBMCs. This sequence was found in a man aged 35 to 55 in good health and CMV-seronegative. This rearrangement joins TRBV7-2 to TRBJ2-3; weak D call: TRBD2 (6 bases). The CDR3 is CASSISGLGEDTQYF. The DNA for the CDR3 is TGTGCCAGCAGCATCAGCGGGTTAGGAGAAGATACGCAGTATTTT.